The rows below give T cell receptor beta chains drawn from one sample of a study of neurological immune-mediated disorders. TCRdb used MiXCR to reprocess the 5' RACE reads, holding one entry per CDR3 protein. The data hold 25,000 to 30,000 distinct CDR3 sequences, with 5% to 7.5% observed a single time. Material for sequencing was PBMCs. Source of these receptors: a woman aged 50 to 65 in good health. Each CDR3 is given with its conserved first and last residue. The D gene is left open where the match is weak. Part of the rows lack a size; the others show once, few, many or a class for expanded clones.

D gene | clone size | J gene | V gene | CDR3 protein | CDR3 DNA
NA | many | TRBJ2-2 | TRBV5-1 | CASSLYEQPNTGELFF | TGCGCCAGCAGCTTGTATGAACAGCCGAACACCGGGGAGCTGTTTTTT
NA | many | TRBJ2-7 | TRBV18 | CASSPPGALAYEQYF | TGTGCCAGCTCACCTCCCGGGGCGCTGGCCTACGAGCAGTACTTC
NA | many | TRBJ1-1 | TRBV2 | CASTATGQLNTEAFF | TGTGCCAGCACAGCGACGGGGCAGCTGAACACTGAAGCTTTCTTT
NA | medium-sized | TRBJ1-5 | TRBV5-1 | CASHQNQPQHF | TGCGCCAGCCACCAGAATCAGCCCCAGCATTTT
NA | many | TRBJ2-3 | TRBV7-2 | CASSFGLGSSTDTQYF | TGTGCCAGCAGCTTCGGGCTTGGCTCGTCGACAGATACGCAGTATTTT
NA | many | TRBJ2-2 | TRBV20-1 | CSASYRGLTGELFF | TGCAGTGCTAGCTACCGGGGGCTCACCGGGGAGCTGTTTTTT
NA | many | TRBJ2-2 | TRBV6-5 | CAVRLASETGELFF | TGTGCCGTCAGATTGGCTAGCGAGACCGGGGAGCTGTTTTTT
NA | many | TRBJ1-5 | TRBV28 | CASSFREGIVTGSDGQPQHF | TGTGCCAGCAGTTTTAGGGAGGGTATAGTCACAGGGAGCGACGGTCAGCCCCAGCATTTT
NA | medium-sized | TRBJ1-2 | TRBV20-1 | CSASEEAGYGYTF | TGCAGTGCTAGCGAGGAGGCAGGATATGGCTACACCTTC
TRBD2 | many | TRBJ2-7 | TRBV20-1 | CSAAGGALGSYEQYF | TGCAGTGCAGCGGGGGGGGCACTGGGGTCCTACGAGCAGTACTTC
TRBD2 | many | TRBJ2-2 | TRBV27 | CASSLGLAWGTITNTGELFF | TGTGCCAGCAGTTTAGGGCTAGCTTGGGGGACTATAACGAACACCGGGGAGCTGTTTTTT
NA | many | TRBJ1-3 | TRBV7-2 | CASSSLSGNTIYF | TGTGCCAGCAGCTCCTTATCTGGAAACACCATATATTTT
TRBD1 | many | TRBJ2-1 | TRBV20-1 | CSAMGQGLNEQFF | TGCAGTGCTATGGGACAGGGTCTCAATGAGCAGTTCTTC
TRBD2 | many | TRBJ2-5 | TRBV3-1 | CASSQEARGRGGQYF | TGTGCCAGCAGCCAAGAGGCCCGGGGGCGGGGGGGCCAGTACTTC
TRBD2 | NA | TRBJ2-3 | TRBV11-2 | CASSLEPGGTQYF | TGTGCCAGCAGCTTAGAACCGGGGGGAACGCAGTATTTT
NA | many | TRBJ2-3 | TRBV5-8 | CASTLRGLGTDTQYF | TGTGCCAGCACCTTACGAGGGTTGGGCACAGATACGCAGTATTTT
TRBD1 | many | TRBJ1-2 | TRBV6-5 | CASSRAGGGGYTF | TGTGCCAGCTCCAGGGCAGGGGGCGGTGGCTACACCTTC
NA | many | TRBJ1-5 | TRBV6-1 | CASRKQGELDQPQHF | TGTGCCAGCAGGAAACAGGGTGAGTTGGATCAGCCCCAGCATTTT
NA | many | TRBJ2-7 | TRBV4-3 | CASSIGYPGPYEQYF | TGCGCCAGCAGCATCGGATACCCGGGACCATACGAGCAGTACTTC
TRBD2 | many | TRBJ2-5 | TRBV7-2 | CASSPNGLAESRETQYF | TGTGCCAGCAGCCCAAATGGACTAGCAGAATCAAGAGAGACCCAGTACTTC
TRBD2 | many | TRBJ2-7 | TRBV10-2 | CASRGAGAADEQYF | TGCGCCAGCAGGGGAGCGGGAGCCGCGGACGAGCAGTACTTC
NA | many | TRBJ1-6 | TRBV4-1 | CASSQEQGRRPNSPLHF | TGCGCCAGCAGCCAAGAACAGGGAAGGAGGCCGAATTCACCCCTCCACTTT
NA | many | TRBJ2-5 | TRBV5-6 | CASSQDLGAPKETQYF | TGTGCCAGCAGCCAAGACCTTGGAGCGCCCAAAGAGACCCAGTACTTC
NA | many | TRBJ2-5 | TRBV20-1 | CSASRQGSSETQYF | TGCAGTGCTAGCCGGCAGGGAAGCAGCGAGACCCAGTACTTC
NA | many | TRBJ2-3 | TRBV29-1 | CSVLGDNMDTQYF | TGCAGCGTTTTAGGAGATAACATGGATACGCAGTATTTT
TRBD2 | many | TRBJ2-1 | TRBV14 | CASSQKGSGSWYNEQFF | TGTGCCAGCAGCCAAAAGGGGAGCGGGAGTTGGTACAATGAGCAGTTCTTC
NA | many | TRBJ2-4 | TRBV20-1 | CSAPGAKNIQYF | TGCAGTGCGCCCGGAGCCAAAAACATTCAGTACTTC
TRBD1 | few | TRBJ1-1 | TRBV28 | CASRAGQGSTEAFF | TGTGCCAGCAGAGCCGGACAGGGCTCCACTGAAGCTTTCTTT
NA | few | TRBJ1-4 | TRBV20-1 | CSAAGTGEEKLFF | TGCAGTGCGGCCGGGACCGGGGAAGAAAAACTGTTTTTT
NA | many | TRBJ2-3 | TRBV20-1 | CSARVTGTDTQYF | TGCAGTGCTAGAGTAACCGGGACAGATACGCAGTATTTT
TRBD1 | many | TRBJ2-7 | TRBV20-1 | CSARSRQGRSSYEQYF | TGCAGTGCTAGATCAAGACAGGGGCGAAGCTCCTACGAGCAGTACTTC
TRBD1 | many | TRBJ1-3 | TRBV7-8 | CASSPGTGMQNTIYF | TGTGCCAGCAGCCCCGGGACAGGGATGCAGAACACCATATATTTT
NA | many | TRBJ2-3 | TRBV27 | CASRMTHNTDTQYF | TGTGCCAGCAGAATGACTCACAACACAGATACGCAGTATTTT
NA | many | TRBJ1-3 | TRBV10-3 | CAISAGTNSGNTIYF | TGTGCCATCAGTGCCGGCACCAACTCTGGAAACACCATATATTTT
NA | many | TRBJ2-7 | TRBV6-6 | CASSAGQAISYEQYF | TGTGCCAGCAGTGCGGGGCAGGCAATTTCCTACGAGCAGTACTTC
TRBD2 | many | TRBJ2-2 | TRBV5-1 | CASSQGLAGAYTGELFF | TGCGCCAGCAGCCAGGGACTAGCGGGGGCCTACACCGGGGAGCTGTTTTTT
TRBD2 | NA | TRBJ2-1 | TRBV28 | CASSTGTRVNEQFF | TGTGCCAGCAGCACCGGGACTAGAGTCAATGAGCAGTTCTTC
NA | many | TRBJ2-5 | TRBV5-6 | CASSPGTSYQETQYF | TGTGCCAGCAGCCCTGGGACATCCTACCAAGAGACCCAGTACTTC
NA | many | TRBJ2-1 | TRBV10-3 | CAISKRQFVQFF | TGTGCCATCAGTAAAAGACAGTTCGTTCAGTTCTTC
TRBD2 | many | TRBJ2-7 | TRBV5-1 | CASSPGTSGVYEQYF | TGCGCCAGCAGCCCCGGGACTAGCGGGGTCTACGAGCAGTACTTC
NA | many | TRBJ1-1 | TRBV20-1 | CSQAKDRRNTEAFF | TGCAGCCAAGCCAAAGACAGGAGGAACACTGAAGCTTTCTTT
TRBD2 | many | TRBJ2-1 | TRBV2 | CASMLAGGVNEQFF | TGTGCCAGCATGCTAGCGGGAGGTGTGAATGAGCAGTTCTTC
NA | many | TRBJ1-6 | TRBV7-9 | CASRISDSRNSPLHF | TGTGCCAGCCGAATAAGTGACAGTAGGAATTCACCCCTCCACTTT
TRBD2 | many | TRBJ2-5 | TRBV7-9 | CASSMPGTSPPRSQYF | TGTGCCAGCAGCATGCCCGGGACTAGCCCACCCCGGTCCCAGTACTTC
NA | many | TRBJ1-1 | TRBV7-9 | CASSLGQFGNTEAFF | TGTGCCAGCAGCTTAGGACAGTTTGGGAACACTGAAGCTTTCTTT
TRBD1 | NA | TRBJ2-2 | TRBV7-6 | CASSQGAANTGELFF | TGTGCCAGCAGCCAGGGGGCAGCTAACACCGGGGAGCTGTTTTTT
NA | many | TRBJ1-2 | TRBV7-2 | CASGSPPPDGGYTF | TGTGCCAGCGGCTCCCCCCCCCCGGATGGTGGCTACACCTTC
NA | many | TRBJ1-1 | TRBV20-1 | CSAATLDRAMNTEAFF | TGCAGTGCAGCCACCTTGGACAGAGCCATGAACACTGAAGCTTTCTTT
NA | many | TRBJ2-7 | TRBV28 | CASSPQFGEQYF | TGTGCCAGCAGTCCTCAATTTGGAGAGCAGTACTTC
NA | many | TRBJ1-1 | TRBV12-3/TRBV12-4 | CASTRWGSEAFF | TGTGCCAGCACCCGGTGGGGGTCTGAAGCTTTCTTT
TRBD1 | many | TRBJ1-2 | TRBV5-1 | CASSPGQGGYSYGYTF | TGCGCCAGCAGCCCGGGACAGGGGGGATACTCCTATGGCTACACCTTC
NA | many | TRBJ2-7 | TRBV29-1 | CSVEDPGGGYEQYF | TGCAGCGTTGAAGATCCTGGCGGAGGCTACGAGCAGTACTTC
TRBD2 | many | TRBJ2-1 | TRBV5-1 | CASSRRSGGTYNEQFF | TGCGCCAGCAGCAGGCGATCGGGGGGGACGTATAATGAGCAGTTCTTC
NA | many | TRBJ2-4 | TRBV28 | CATATVAKNIQYF | TGTGCCACCGCGACGGTAGCCAAAAACATTCAGTACTTC
NA | NA | TRBJ1-4 | TRBV5-1 | CASPSTGQLNEKLFF | TGCGCCAGCCCCTCGACCGGACAGTTAAATGAAAAACTGTTTTTT